The 14 T cell receptor beta chains listed next were all sequenced from one sample in a study of T cells in Graves' hyperthyroidism and ophthalmopathy. Researchers took RNA transcripts and amplified the TCR beta CDR3 regions from them. TCR CDR3 underwent first-round RT-PCR with the HTBI primer set. TCRdb processed the multiplex PCR reads anew with MiXCR; each CDR3 protein has one entry. The sample contains hundreds of thousands of distinct CDR3 sequences, approximately 23% of which appear only once. The sequencing sample was made of blood. Every receptor here comes from a woman in her thirties or forties with Graves' ophthalmopathy.

There are many counts of this clonotype. V usage is TRBV29-1 and J usage is TRBJ1-4; D ambiguous. The V end was cut by 4 bases, the J end by 4 bases, with 13 bases between. Germline loops: CDR1 SQVTM, CDR2 ANQGSEA. CDR3 length: 14 residues. Here the CDR3 reads CSVGAGTSNEKLFF. The CDR3 DNA sequence: TGCAGCGTTGGGGCTGGAACTAGTAATGAAAAACTGTTTTTT.

The sample holds many counts of this clonotype. The rearrangement joins TRBV27 to TRBJ2-7, with D unresolved. Trimming left V 4 bases short and J 6 bases short, with 22 bases between. Germline assignment: CDR1 MNHEY and CDR2 SMNVEV (reference sequence). The CDR3 runs to 16 residues. The CDR3 nucleotides are TGTGCCAGCAGTTCCCGAAAATTCGGACGGGCTCTCGAGCAGTACTTC. Protein: CASSSRKFGRALEQYF.

The rearrangement uses TRBV5-6 and TRBJ2-2, with 9 positions matching TRBD1. With V trimmed by 4 bases and J by 2 bases, 3 bases remained unmatched. This CDR3 has 15 residues. Germline V gene lookup returns CDR1 SGHDT and CDR2 YYEEEE. The CDR3 region has the DNA TGTGCCAGCAGCCCAACAGGGGGCAACACCGGGGAGCTGTTTTTT. This sequence encodes CASSPTGGNTGELFF.

Many counts were recorded for this clonotype. This sequence joins TRBV20-1 and TRBJ2-5; D is uncertain. This CDR3 has 10 residues. Deletions cut 3 bases from V and 4 bases from J, with 3 bases between. Per germline, CDR1 DFQATT and CDR2 SNEGSKA (reference sequence). The chain's CDR3 is CSARVETQYF. The CDR3 nucleotides are TGCAGTGCTAGGGTAGAGACCCAGTACTTC.

This clonotype has at least ten counts. The chain has TRBV28 and TRBJ1-1; the D gene is possibly TRBD1 (6 bases). The germline CDR1 and CDR2 sequences are MDHEN and SYDVKM. This CDR3 has 18 residues. V was clipped by 1 base and J by 1 base, with 19 bases between them. The CDR3 DNA reads TGTGCCAGCAGTTTATTTGGGGCCATAACGGGACAGAACACTGAAGCTTTCTTT. Translation gives CASSLFGAITGQNTEAFF.

This clonotype was picked up many times. J is TRBJ1-1 and V is TRBV11-2, with D hard to call. V was cut by 2 bases and J by 0 bases, with 10 bases left in between. From germline, CDR1 is SGHAT and CDR2 FQNNGV. This CDR3 is 15 amino acids long. DNA of the CDR3: TGTGCCAGCAGCTTACTCAGAATCATGAACACTGAAGCTTTCTTT. This gives the protein CASSLLRIMNTEAFF. Based on the CDR3 plus reference TRBV11-2 and TRBJ1-1, the full variable domain is EAGVAQSPRYKIIEKRQSVAFWCNPISGHATLYWYQQILGQGPKLLIQFQNNGVVDDSQLPKDRFSAERLKGVDSTLKIQPAKLEDSAVYLCASSLLRIMNTEAFFGQGTRLTVV.

The CDR3 loop reads CASSQDLPSTGVAEQYF. CDR3 nucleotide sequence: TGTGCCAGCAGCCAAGATCTTCCTTCTACAGGGGTTGCCGAGCAGTACTTC. The chain uses TRBV14 and TRBJ2-7; 7 nucleotides agree with TRBD1. The V gene end was trimmed by 0 bases and the J gene end by 6 bases; junction bases not matched to a gene: 14. Germline assignment: CDR1 SGHDN and CDR2 FVKESK. The CDR3 consists of 17 residues.

This clonotype was detected only once. The rearrangement uses TRBV20-1 and TRBJ1-3, with 7 bases matching TRBD1. This CDR3 comprises 13 residues. The trim removed 1 base at V and 4 bases at J, leaving 1 base unmatched. Germline-derived CDR1 and CDR2 are DFQATT and SNEGSKA (reference sequence). This CDR3 is CSARGQGGNTIYF. The CDR3 DNA follows: TGCAGTGCTAGAGGACAGGGCGGAAACACCATATATTTT.

The sample holds many counts of this clonotype. J is TRBJ2-2 and V is TRBV29-1; D may match TRBD1 or TRBD2 (6 bases each). The CDR3 loop spans 14 amino acids. Germline CDR1 is SQVTM and CDR2 is ANQGSEA. Between the trimmed V and J ends, which lost 7 bases and 5 bases, there was a span of 17 bases. The CDR3 protein is CSAHRGVGTGELFF. The CDR3, as DNA: TGCAGCGCACATAGGGGGGTTGGGACCGGGGAGCTGTTTTTT.

This clonotype was recorded many times. V usage is TRBV5-4 and J usage is TRBJ2-5; tentatively, D is TRBD1 (6 bases). CDR1 and CDR2 (germline): SGHNT, YYREEE (reference sequence). The CDR3 loop spans 16 amino acids. Trimming left V 0 bases short and J 0 bases short, with 12 bases between. This CDR3 reads CASSLDVGGNQETQYF. The CDR3, as DNA: TGTGCCAGCAGCTTGGACGTAGGGGGAAACCAAGAGACCCAGTACTTC. Supplemented by reference TRBV5-4 and TRBJ2-5, the full variable domain reads ETGVTQSPTHLIKTRGQQVTLRCSSQSGHNTVSWYQQALGQGPQFIFQYYREEENGRGNFPPRFSGLQFPNYSSELNVNALELDDSALYLCASSLDVGGNQETQYFGPGTRLLVL.

Many counts were recorded for this clonotype. Since a much larger clone is just one base distant, this may be a read error. CDR3 bases: TGTGCCATCGGTGACCGAAGCATGGACTTAACGTACCAAGAGACCCAGTACTTC. Protein sequence: CAIGDRSMDLTYQETQYF. The chain is built from TRBV10-3 and TRBJ2-5, with D maybe TRBD2 (5 bases). The CDR3 runs 18 residues. Germline-derived CDR1 and CDR2 are ENHRY and SYGVKD.

This clonotype has ten or more counts. The V call is TRBV6-1, the J call TRBJ1-5; D is unclear. The CDR3 is made up of 14 amino acids. V lost 0 bases, J lost 11 bases, and 14 bases lay in between. The V gene's germline CDR1 is MNHNS and CDR2 SASEGT. The DNA for the CDR3 is TGTGCCAGCAGTGAAGCGTCAGTGGCCTGGGCCCAGCATTTT. Translating it yields CASSEASVAWAQHF.

The chain uses TRBV27 and TRBJ1-5; a possible D gene is TRBD1 (6 bases). The CDR3 sequence is 17 residues long. The V end was cut by 4 bases, the J end by 4 bases, with 20 bases between. Germline V gene lookup returns CDR1 MNHEY and CDR2 SMNVEV (reference sequence). The CDR3: CASSSGPNRAGNQPQHF. The CDR3 nucleotides read TGTGCCAGCAGTTCTGGCCCGAACAGGGCGGGAAATCAGCCCCAGCATTTT.

This clonotype was counted ten times or more. The chain joins TRBV20-1 to TRBJ2-7; D not certain. With 3 bases removed from V and 3 bases from J, the gap between germline ends came to 9 bases. This CDR3 has 12 amino acids. From germline, CDR1 is DFQATT and CDR2 SNEGSKA (reference sequence). CDR3 protein: CSASSRIYEQYF. Written as DNA, the CDR3 is TGCAGTGCTAGTTCCCGGATCTACGAGCAGTACTTC.